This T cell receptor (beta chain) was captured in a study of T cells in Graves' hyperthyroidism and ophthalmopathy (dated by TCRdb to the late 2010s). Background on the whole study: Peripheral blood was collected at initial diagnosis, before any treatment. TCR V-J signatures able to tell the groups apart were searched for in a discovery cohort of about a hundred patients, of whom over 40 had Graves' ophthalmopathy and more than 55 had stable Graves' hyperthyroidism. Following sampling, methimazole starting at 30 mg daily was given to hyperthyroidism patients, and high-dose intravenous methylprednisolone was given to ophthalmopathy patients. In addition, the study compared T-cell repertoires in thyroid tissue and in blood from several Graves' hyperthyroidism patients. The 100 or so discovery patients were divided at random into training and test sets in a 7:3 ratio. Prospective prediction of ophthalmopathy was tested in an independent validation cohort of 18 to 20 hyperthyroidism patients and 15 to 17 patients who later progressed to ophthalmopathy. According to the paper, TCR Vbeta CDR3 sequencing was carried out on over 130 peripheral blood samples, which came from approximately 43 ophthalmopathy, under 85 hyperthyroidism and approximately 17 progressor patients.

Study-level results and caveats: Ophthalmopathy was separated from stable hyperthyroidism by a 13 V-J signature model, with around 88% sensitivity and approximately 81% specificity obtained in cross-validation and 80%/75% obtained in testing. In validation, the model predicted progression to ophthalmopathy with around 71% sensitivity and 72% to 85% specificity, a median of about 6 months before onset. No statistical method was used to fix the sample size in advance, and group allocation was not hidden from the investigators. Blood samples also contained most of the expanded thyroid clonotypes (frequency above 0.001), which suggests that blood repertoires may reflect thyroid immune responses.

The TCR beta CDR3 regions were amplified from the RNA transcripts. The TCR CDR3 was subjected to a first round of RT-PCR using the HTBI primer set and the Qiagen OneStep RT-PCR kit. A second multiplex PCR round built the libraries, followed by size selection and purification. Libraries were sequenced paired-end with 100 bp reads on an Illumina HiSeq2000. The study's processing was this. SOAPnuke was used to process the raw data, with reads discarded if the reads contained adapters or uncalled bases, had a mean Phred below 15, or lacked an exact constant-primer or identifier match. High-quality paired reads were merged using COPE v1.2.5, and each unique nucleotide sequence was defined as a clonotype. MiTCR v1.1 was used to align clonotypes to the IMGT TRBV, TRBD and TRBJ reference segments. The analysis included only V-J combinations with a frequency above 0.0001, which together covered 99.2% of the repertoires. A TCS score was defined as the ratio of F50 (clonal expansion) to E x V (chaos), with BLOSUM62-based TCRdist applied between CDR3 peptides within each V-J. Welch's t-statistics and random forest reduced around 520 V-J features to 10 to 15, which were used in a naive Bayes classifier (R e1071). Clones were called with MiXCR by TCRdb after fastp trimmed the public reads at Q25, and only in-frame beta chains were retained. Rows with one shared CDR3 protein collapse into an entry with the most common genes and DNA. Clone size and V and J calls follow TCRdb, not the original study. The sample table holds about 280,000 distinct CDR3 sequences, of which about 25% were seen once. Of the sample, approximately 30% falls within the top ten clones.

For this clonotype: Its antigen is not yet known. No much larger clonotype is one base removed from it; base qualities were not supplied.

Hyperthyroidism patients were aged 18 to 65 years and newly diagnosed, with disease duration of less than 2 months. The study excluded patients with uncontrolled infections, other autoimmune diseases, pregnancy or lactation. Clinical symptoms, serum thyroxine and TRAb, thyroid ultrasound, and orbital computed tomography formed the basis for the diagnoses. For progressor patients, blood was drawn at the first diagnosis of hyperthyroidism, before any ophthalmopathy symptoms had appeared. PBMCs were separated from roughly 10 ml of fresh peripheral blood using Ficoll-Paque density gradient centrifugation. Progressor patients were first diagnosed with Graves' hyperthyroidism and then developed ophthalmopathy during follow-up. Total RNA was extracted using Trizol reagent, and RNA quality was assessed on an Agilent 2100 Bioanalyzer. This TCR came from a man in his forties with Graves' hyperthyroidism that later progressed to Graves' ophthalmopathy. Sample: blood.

The bases read TGTGCCAGCACCCTGGGCGAGATCGAAACTGAAGCTTTCTTT. This is translated as CASTLGEIETEAFF. The rearrangement combines TRBV12-3 or TRBV12-4 with TRBJ1-1; the D gene remains uncertain. Deletion took 7 bases off V and 5 bases off J, with a span of 17 bases between the germline ends. The CDR3 goes from the cysteine to the phenylalanine over 14 residues. The kept DNA is CDR3 alone, 42 bases in frame from the first base.